The clone carrying this T cell receptor beta chain was counted between two and nine times. Antigen unknown. The data belong to a study of T cells in Graves' hyperthyroidism and ophthalmopathy. Study-wide results and limits: Ophthalmopathy was identified by the model a median around 6.9 months ahead of onset.

The CDR3 runs 16 residues. With 0 bases removed from V and 6 bases from J, the gap between germline ends came to 14 bases. Amplification of TCR beta CDR3 regions used RNA as the template. Carried out on the TCR CDR3, a first-round RT-PCR used the HTBI primer set. TCRdb processed the multiplex PCR reads anew with MiXCR; each CDR3 protein has one entry. The sample records around 620,000 distinct CDR3 sequences, more than 13% being singletons. The V gene is TRBV12-3 or TRBV12-4, the J gene TRBJ2-2; a weak D match, TRBD2 (6 bases). The sample was blood. The TCR comes from a woman in her late teens or twenties with Graves' ophthalmopathy. The CDR3 loop is CASSLAWSGLAGELFF. DNA of the CDR3: TGTGCCAGCAGTTTAGCCTGGAGCGGGTTGGCCGGGGAGCTGTTTTTT.